One and the same sample provided the 18 T cell receptor beta chains below, sequenced in a study of Graves' ophthalmopathy and Graves' hyperthyroidism listed by TCRdb under 2018. The sample was run on an Illumina HiSeq 2000. For repertoire sequencing, TCR beta CDR3 regions were amplified from RNA transcripts. A first-round RT-PCR used HTBI primers with the Qiagen OneStep RT-PCR kit, followed by a second-round multiplex PCR, size selection and purification. TCRdb handled the public reads itself, with Q25 trimming in fastp and clone calling in MiXCR, and kept productive beta chains. Every entry covers one CDR3 protein and lists the most common genes and DNA from its rows. This sample is represented by fewer than 600,000 distinct CDR3 sequences; 13% to 15% of them were singletons. Of the sample, approximately 9.8% falls within the top ten clones. Sequenced: blood. Source of these receptors: a woman aged 25 to 45 with Graves' ophthalmopathy. Donor details come from another sample of the same person, matched by shared clones.

This clonotype has a count of ten or more. The chain employs TRBV29-1 and TRBJ1-2, with a possible D match to TRBD1 (5 bases). The CDR3 sequence is 15 residues long. Looked up from germline, CDR1 is SQVTM and CDR2 is ANQGSEA. Deletions cut 6 bases from V and 4 bases from J, with 21 bases between. In nucleotides, the CDR3 is TGCAGCGTAGGATTAAAGGACATACTTCCCTATGGCTACACCTTC. It codes for CSVGLKDILPYGYTF.

This clonotype has only a few counts. The chain links TRBV20-1 to TRBJ2-3; TRBD1 aligns across 11 bases. V lost 4 bases to trimming and J lost 2 bases; unmatched junction nucleotides: 8. Germline-derived CDR1 and CDR2 are DFQATT and SNEGSKA (reference sequence). CDR3 size: 16 residues. CDR3 sequence (DNA): TGCAGTGCTAACCCGGGACAGGGGGTTCCCACAGATACGCAGTATTTT. Amino acids: CSANPGQGVPTDTQYF.

This clonotype was detected many times. DNA for the CDR3: TGTGCCAGCAGTTTAAGGGATAACGTGGGCTACGAGCAGTACTTC. Protein product: CASSLRDNVGYEQYF. V and J are TRBV28 and TRBJ2-7; D remains ambiguous. The V end was cut by 2 bases, the J end by 3 bases, with 14 bases between. The CDR3 totals 15 residues. Germline assignment: CDR1 MDHEN and CDR2 SYDVKM.

A word on this clonotype: Since no conserved phenylalanine or tryptophan closes the CDR3, a read error is the likely cause. V gene TRBV10-3 combines with J gene TRBJ2-5; D is unresolved. Germline V lookup: CDR1 ENHRY, CDR2 SYGVKD. The CDR3 is 15 amino acids. This chain's CDR3 is CAISKESVPQESQYY. CDR3 bases: TGTGCCATCAGTAAGGAGTCCGTACCCCAAGAGTCCCAGTACTAC.

The chain recombines TRBV11-2 with TRBJ2-5; 8 bases line up with TRBD2. Germline CDR1 SGHAT, CDR2 FQNNGV. Trimming took 3 bases from V and 8 from J; bases not matched to a gene: 8. CDR3 length: 14 residues. The CDR3 is CASSFSAGGGTQYF. As DNA, the CDR3 is TGTGCCAGCAGCTTTTCTGCGGGGGGCGGCACCCAGTACTTC.

This clonotype was observed many times. V is TRBV20-1 and J is TRBJ2-7; 12 positions match TRBD2. The junction had 9 bases not matched to a gene; V was cut back by 5 bases and J by 4 bases. The V gene's germline CDR1 is DFQATT and CDR2 SNEGSKA (reference sequence). The CDR3 runs 15 residues. CDR3 nucleotide sequence: TGCAGTGCTGCCGCACCGACTAGCGGGGGTTACGAGCAGTACTTC. Translation gives CSAAAPTSGGYEQYF.

This clonotype showed up many times. V usage is TRBV5-1 and J usage is TRBJ2-7, with D perhaps matching TRBD2 (5 bases). The CDR3 covers 15 residues. V lost 0 bases, J lost 5 bases, and 15 bases lay in between. Germline-derived CDR1 and CDR2 are SGHRS and YFSETQ. The CDR3 nucleotides are TGCGCCAGCAGCTTGGCCACGGGAAGAGAAGACGAGCAGTACTTC. Translation: CASSLATGREDEQYF.

This clonotype was detected only a few times. This may come from a read error, since a much larger clone is one base off. The rearrangement uses TRBV15 and TRBJ2-7, with 12 positions matching TRBD1. Germline V gene lookup returns CDR1 LNHNV and CDR2 YYDKDF (reference sequence). This CDR3 has 15 amino acids. CDR3 sequence (DNA): TGTGCCACCAGCAGAGCTGGGACAGGGGGCTACGAGCAGTGCTTC. It specifies CATSRAGTGGYEQCF.

This clonotype was seen ten or more times. The J gene is TRBJ1-5, the V gene TRBV19; perhaps TRBD1 as D (6 bases). Germline lookup yields CDR1 LNHDA and CDR2 SQIVND (reference sequence). V lost 8 bases and J 4 bases, leaving 12 bases between the germline ends. This CDR3 has 13 residues. The CDR3 spells CASGAGTNQPQHF. In DNA form, the CDR3 reads TGTGCCAGTGGGGCCGGGACAAATCAGCCCCAGCATTTT.

This clonotype appeared many times. This sequence joins TRBV20-1 and TRBJ2-3, with TRBD2 matching over 13 bases. Trimming removed 5 bases from V and 5 bases from J; junction bases left unmatched: 10. CDR3 length equals 16 residues. Germline values: CDR1 DFQATT, CDR2 SNEGSKA (reference sequence). The DNA for the CDR3 is TGCAGTGCTTCCGGTTCCGGGACTAGCGGGGAAGATACGCAGTATTTT. Translating gives CSASGSGTSGEDTQYF.

The chain couples TRBV6-2 or TRBV6-3 to TRBJ1-3; D is uncertain. The CDR3 sequence is 12 residues long. The ends were cut back, 2 bases at V and 6 bases at J, with 5 bases in the middle. The germline V gene encodes CDR1 MNHEY and CDR2 SVGEGT. CDR3 bases: TGTGCCAGCAGTTACGAGGAAAACACCATATATTTT. Encoded protein: CASSYEENTIYF.

This clonotype was counted many times. V gene TRBV2 combines with J gene TRBJ2-2, with 9 nucleotides matching TRBD2. Germline V CDR1 and CDR2: SNHLY, FYNNEI. CDR3 size: 16 residues. Germline trimming cut 6 bases from V and 5 bases from J; bases unmatched to any gene: 10. The CDR3, as DNA: TGTGCCAGCAGCCCTTGGGGCGCGGGAGGGACCGGGGAGCTGTTTTTT. Protein sequence: CASSPWGAGGTGELFF.

This clonotype was counted ten times or more. The V gene is TRBV6-1, the J gene TRBJ2-2, with D uncertain. Germline V gives CDR1 MNHNS, CDR2 SASEGT. The CDR3 runs to 13 residues. The V end was cut by 1 base, the J end by 7 bases, with 7 bases between. CDR3 residues: CASSEGPNGELFF. The CDR3 DNA sequence: TGTGCCAGCAGTGAAGGACCAAACGGGGAGCTGTTTTTT.

This clonotype was detected many times. The V and J genes are TRBV27 and TRBJ1-5; D perhaps matches TRBD1 (5 bases). The V end lost 2 bases, the J end lost 5 bases, and 13 bases lay between the germline ends. The length of the CDR3 is 15 residues. Germline V gene lookup returns CDR1 MNHEY and CDR2 SMNVEV (reference sequence). The CDR3 DNA follows: TGTGCCAGCAGTTTAGCCCGGGGAGGGGATCAGCCCCAGCATTTT. It encodes CASSLARGGDQPQHF.

This clonotype was recorded many times. The chain couples TRBV2 to TRBJ1-1; D possibly corresponds to TRBD1 (6 bases). The CDR3 covers 14 residues. V was trimmed by 6 bases and J by 3 bases, leaving 14 bases between them. CDR1 SNHLY and CDR2 FYNNEI come from the germline V gene. The CDR3 region is CASRLQGGHTEAFF. The CDR3, as DNA: TGTGCCAGCAGGTTACAGGGAGGGCACACTGAAGCTTTCTTT.

This clonotype was counted ten times or more. This CDR3 is CSAGDRGETQYF. CDR3 DNA: TGCAGTGCTGGGGACAGGGGGGAGACCCAGTACTTC. This chain uses TRBV20-1 with TRBJ2-5; 11 positions agree with TRBD1. V shed 5 bases and J 5 bases; nucleotides not matched to a gene: 1. The V gene's germline CDR1 is DFQATT and CDR2 SNEGSKA (reference sequence). CDR3 length equals 12 residues.

This clonotype was seen just once. A read error may explain this, as a much larger clone is one base away. The gene calls are TRBV24-1 and TRBJ1-2, with D unresolved. The CDR3 is 19 amino acids. Trimming cost V 4 bases and J 3 bases, with 26 bases left between them. Germline V gene lookup returns CDR1 KGHDR and CDR2 SFDVKD. The CDR3 DNA sequence: TGTGCCACCAGTGACCCCAAGGCGGCACGGGGTTCAGTCGACTATGGCTACACCTTC. Translating it yields CATSDPKAARGSVDYGYTF.

This clonotype was counted at least ten times. The chain recombines TRBV12-3 or TRBV12-4 with TRBJ1-5; D gene uncertain. Trimming took off 10 bases at V and 6 bases at J, with 19 bases between the two ends. The CDR3 contains 14 residues. CDR3 region: CANPRKAVGQPQHF. As DNA, the CDR3 is TGTGCCAACCCCCGGAAAGCGGTGGGTCAGCCCCAGCATTTT.